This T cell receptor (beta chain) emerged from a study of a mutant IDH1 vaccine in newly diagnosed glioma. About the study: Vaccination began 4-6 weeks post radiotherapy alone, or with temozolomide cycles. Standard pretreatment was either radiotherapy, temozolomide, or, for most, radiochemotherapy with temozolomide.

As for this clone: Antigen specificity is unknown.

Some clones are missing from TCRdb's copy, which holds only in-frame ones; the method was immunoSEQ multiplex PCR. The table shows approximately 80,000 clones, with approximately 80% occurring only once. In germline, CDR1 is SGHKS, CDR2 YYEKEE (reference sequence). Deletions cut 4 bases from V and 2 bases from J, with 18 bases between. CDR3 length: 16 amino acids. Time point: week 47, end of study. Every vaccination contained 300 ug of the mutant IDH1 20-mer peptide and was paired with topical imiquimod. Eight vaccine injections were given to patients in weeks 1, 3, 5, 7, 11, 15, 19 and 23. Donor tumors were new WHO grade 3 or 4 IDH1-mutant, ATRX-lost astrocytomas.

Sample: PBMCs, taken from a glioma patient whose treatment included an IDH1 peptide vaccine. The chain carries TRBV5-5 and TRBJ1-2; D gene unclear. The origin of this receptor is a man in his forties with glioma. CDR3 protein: CASSPAEPVPNYGYTF. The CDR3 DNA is TGTGCCAGCAGCCCGGCAGAACCCGTTCCAAACTATGGCTACACCTTC.